This entry is about one T cell receptor beta chain. It lacks a known antigen. It has no much larger one-base neighbor in the sample; base qualities were not kept. Library creation used the immunoSEQ multiplex PCR assay. In its TCRdb copy, this immuneACCESS table keeps in-frame sequences only and misses some clones. Where compared with another copy, unresolved V genes explain less than half of these, and the others have no known cause. The sample contains around 70,000 clones, about 90% of them found a single time. The top ten constitute under 3% of the sample. Inclusive of the bounding cysteine and phenylalanine, the CDR3 is 16 residues long. Only the CDR3 DNA stays, 48 bases, in frame from base 1. The V end gives up 3 bases and the J end 4 bases, leaving 5 bases in the junction not matched to a gene. The germline V gene (reference sequence) specifies LGHDT as CDR1 and YNNKEL as CDR2. The data belong to a study of control samples from healthy donors and cancer patients (dated by TCRdb to 2020 to 2021).

This sequence was found in a woman aged 45-65 years with head and neck cancer. The chain is encoded by TRBV3-1 (or the pseudogene TRBV3-2) joined to TRBJ2-1, with 11 bases in between that match TRBD2. Sequencing input: PBMCs. This receptor carries the CDR3 CASSHFGTSGYNEQFF. In nucleotides, the sequence is TGTGCCAGCAGCCATTTCGGGACTAGCGGTTACAATGAGCAGTTCTTC.